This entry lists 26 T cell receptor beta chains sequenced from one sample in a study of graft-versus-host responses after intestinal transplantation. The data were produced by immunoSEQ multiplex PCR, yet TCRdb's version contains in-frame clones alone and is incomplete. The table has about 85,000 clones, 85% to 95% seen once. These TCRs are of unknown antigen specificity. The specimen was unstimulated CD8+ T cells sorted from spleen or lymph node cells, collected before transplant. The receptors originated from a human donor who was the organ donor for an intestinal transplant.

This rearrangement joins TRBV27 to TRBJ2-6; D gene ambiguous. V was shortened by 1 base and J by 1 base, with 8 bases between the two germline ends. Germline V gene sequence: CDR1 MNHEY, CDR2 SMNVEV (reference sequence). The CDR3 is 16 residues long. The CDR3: CASSLWVGSGANVLTF. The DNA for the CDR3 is TGTGCCAGCAGTTTATGGGTGGGGTCTGGGGCCAACGTCCTGACTTTC.

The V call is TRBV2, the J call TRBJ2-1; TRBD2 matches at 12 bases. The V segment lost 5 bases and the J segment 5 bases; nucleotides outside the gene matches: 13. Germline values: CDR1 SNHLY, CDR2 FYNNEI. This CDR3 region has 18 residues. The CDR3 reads CASSSGLTSGSPNNEQFF. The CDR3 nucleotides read TGTGCCAGCAGTTCTGGATTGACTAGCGGGAGTCCAAACAATGAGCAGTTCTTC.

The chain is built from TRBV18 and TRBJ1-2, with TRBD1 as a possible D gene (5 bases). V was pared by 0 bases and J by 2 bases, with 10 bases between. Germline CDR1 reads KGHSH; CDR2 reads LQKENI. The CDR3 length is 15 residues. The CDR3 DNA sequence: TGTGCCAGCTCACCACCGACGGGGCGGAACTATGGCTACACCTTC. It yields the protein CASSPPTGRNYGYTF.

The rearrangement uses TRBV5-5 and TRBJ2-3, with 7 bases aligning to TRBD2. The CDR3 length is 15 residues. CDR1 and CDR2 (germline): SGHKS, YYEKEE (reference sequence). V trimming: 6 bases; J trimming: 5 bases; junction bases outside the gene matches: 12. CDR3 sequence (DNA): TGTGCCAGCACCCGAAGCGGGGTCCTGCGAGATACGCAGTATTTT. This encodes CASTRSGVLRDTQYF.

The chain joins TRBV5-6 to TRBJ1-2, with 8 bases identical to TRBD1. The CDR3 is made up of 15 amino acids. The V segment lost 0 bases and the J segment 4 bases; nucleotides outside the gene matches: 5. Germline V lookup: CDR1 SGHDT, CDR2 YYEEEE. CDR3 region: CASSLGGQVGYGYTF. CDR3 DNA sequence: TGTGCCAGCAGCTTGGGGGGACAGGTCGGCTATGGCTACACCTTC.

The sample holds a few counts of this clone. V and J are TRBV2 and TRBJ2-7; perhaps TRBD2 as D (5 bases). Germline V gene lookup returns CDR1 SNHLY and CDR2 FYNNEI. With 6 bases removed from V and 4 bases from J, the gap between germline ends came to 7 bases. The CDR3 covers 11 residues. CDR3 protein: CASSLAYEQYF. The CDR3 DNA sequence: TGTGCCAGCAGCCTAGCTTACGAGCAGTACTTC. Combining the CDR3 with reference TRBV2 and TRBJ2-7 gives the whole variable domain EPEVTQTPSHQVTQMGQEVILRCVPISNHLYFYWYRQILGQKVEFLVSFYNNEISEKSEIFDDQFSVERPDGSNFTLKIRSTKLEDSAMYFCASSLAYEQYFGPGTRLTVT.

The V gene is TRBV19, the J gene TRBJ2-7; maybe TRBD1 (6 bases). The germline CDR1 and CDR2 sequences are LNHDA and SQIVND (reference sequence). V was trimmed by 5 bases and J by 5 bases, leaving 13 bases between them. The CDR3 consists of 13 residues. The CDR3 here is CASSLTGFHEQYF. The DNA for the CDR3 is TGTGCCAGTAGTTTAACAGGGTTCCACGAGCAGTACTTC.

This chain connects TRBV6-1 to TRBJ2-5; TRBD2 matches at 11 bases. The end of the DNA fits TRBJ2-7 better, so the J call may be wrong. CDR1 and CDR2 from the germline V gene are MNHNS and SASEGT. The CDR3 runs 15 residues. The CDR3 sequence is CASSELAGGRNEQYF. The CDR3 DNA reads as TGTGCCAGCAGTGAACTAGCGGGGGGTAGGAACGAGCAGTACTTC.

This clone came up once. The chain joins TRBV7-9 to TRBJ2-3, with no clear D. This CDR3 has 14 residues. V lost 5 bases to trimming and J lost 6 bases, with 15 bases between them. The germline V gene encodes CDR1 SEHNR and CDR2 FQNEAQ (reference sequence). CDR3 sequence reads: CASSHPDRRDTQYF. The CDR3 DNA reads TGTGCCAGCAGCCACCCGGACCGCCGTGATACGCAGTATTTT.

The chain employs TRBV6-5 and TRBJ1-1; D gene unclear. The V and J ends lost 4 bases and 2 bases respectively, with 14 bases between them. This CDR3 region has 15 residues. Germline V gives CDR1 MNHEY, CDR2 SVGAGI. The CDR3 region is CASSLDKKPNTEAFF. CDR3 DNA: TGTGCCAGCAGTTTAGACAAAAAACCTAACACTGAAGCTTTCTTT.

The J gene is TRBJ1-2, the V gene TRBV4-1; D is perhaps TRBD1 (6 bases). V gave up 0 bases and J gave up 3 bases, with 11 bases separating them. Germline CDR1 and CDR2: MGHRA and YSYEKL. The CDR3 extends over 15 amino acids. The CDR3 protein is CASSQEGGNHYGYTF. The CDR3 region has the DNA TGCGCCAGCAGCCAAGAAGGGGGGAACCACTATGGCTACACCTTC.

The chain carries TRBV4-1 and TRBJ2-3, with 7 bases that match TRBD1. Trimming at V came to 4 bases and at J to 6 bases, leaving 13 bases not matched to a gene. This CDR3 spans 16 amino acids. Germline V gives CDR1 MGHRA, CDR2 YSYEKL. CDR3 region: CASSLPWDRSPDTQYF. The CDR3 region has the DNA TGCGCCAGCAGCCTACCGTGGGACAGAAGTCCGGATACGCAGTATTTT.

CDR3: CASSQGRGLMVDGYTF. Here the CDR3 DNA reads TGCGCCAGCAGCCAAGGGCGGGGACTGATGGTAGACGGCTACACCTTC. The chain joins TRBV4-1 to TRBJ1-2, with a possible D match to TRBD1 (5 bases). Germline V gives CDR1 MGHRA, CDR2 YSYEKL. The CDR3 covers 16 residues. The ends were cut back, 1 base at V and 8 bases at J, with 20 bases in the middle.

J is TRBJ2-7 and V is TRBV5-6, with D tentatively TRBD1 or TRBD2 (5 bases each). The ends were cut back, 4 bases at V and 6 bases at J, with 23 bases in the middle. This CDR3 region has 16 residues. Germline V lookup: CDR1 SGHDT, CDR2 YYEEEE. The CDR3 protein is CASSLKTGALAVEQYF. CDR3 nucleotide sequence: TGTGCCAGCAGCCTAAAAACCGGGGCTCTTGCGGTCGAGCAGTACTTC.

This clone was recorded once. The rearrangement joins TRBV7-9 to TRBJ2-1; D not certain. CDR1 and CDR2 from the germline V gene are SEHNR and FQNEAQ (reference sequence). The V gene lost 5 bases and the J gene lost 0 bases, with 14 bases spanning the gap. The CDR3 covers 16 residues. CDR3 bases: TGTGCCAGCAGCCCTGGGCGGAAGAGCTCCTACAATGAGCAGTTCTTC. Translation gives CASSPGRKSSYNEQFF.

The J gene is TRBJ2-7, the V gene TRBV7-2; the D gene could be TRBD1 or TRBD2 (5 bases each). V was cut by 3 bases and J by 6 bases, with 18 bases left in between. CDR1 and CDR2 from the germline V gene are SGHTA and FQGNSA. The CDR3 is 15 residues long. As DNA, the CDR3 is TGTGCCAGCAGCTTGCCCTGGGGCTTCGAGGGCGAGCAGTACTTC. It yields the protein CASSLPWGFEGEQYF.

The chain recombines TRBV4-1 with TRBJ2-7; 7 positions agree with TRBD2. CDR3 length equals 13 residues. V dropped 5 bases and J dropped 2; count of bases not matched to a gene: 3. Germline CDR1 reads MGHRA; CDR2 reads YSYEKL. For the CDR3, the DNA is TGCGCCAGCAGCGGACTAGATGCCTACGAGCAGTACTTC. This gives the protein CASSGLDAYEQYF.

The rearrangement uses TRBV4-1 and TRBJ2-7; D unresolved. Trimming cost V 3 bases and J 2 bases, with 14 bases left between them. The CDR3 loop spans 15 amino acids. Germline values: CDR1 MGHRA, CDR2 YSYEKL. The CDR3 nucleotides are TGCGCCAGCAGCCATGCGGTACGCTACACCTACGAGCAGTACTTC. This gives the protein CASSHAVRYTYEQYF.

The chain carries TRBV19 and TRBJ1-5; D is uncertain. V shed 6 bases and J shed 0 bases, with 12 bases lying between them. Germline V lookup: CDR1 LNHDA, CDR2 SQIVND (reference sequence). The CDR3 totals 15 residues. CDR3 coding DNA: TGTGCCAGTAGCGGCCGGCGTCCTAGCAATCAGCCCCAGCATTTT. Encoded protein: CASSGRRPSNQPQHF.

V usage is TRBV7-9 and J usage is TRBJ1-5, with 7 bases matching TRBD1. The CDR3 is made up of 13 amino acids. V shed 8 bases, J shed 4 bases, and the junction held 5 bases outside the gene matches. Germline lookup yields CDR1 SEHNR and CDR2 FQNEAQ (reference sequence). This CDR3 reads CASSGTVNQPQHF. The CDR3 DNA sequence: TGTGCCAGCTCCGGGACAGTTAATCAGCCCCAGCATTTT.

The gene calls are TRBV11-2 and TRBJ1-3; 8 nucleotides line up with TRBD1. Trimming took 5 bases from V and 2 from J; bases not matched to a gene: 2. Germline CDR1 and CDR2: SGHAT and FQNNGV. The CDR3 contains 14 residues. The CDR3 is CASSPGGTGNTIYF. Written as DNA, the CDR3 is TGTGCCAGCAGCCCAGGGGGCACTGGAAACACCATATATTTT.

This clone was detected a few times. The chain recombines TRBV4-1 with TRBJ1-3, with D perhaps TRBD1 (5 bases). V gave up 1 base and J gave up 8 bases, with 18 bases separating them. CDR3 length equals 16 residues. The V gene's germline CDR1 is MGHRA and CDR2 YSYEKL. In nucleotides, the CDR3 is TGCGCCAGCAGCCAAGTGGGGGAATTGGTTGGGCACACCATATATTTT. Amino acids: CASSQVGELVGHTIYF.

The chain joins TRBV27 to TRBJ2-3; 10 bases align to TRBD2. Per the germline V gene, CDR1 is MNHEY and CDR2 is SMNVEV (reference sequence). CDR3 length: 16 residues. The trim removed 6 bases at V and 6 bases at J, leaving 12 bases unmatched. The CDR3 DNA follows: TGTGCCAGCAGAGAGGGGGCTAGCGGGAGTGTGGATACGCAGTATTTT. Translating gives CASREGASGSVDTQYF.

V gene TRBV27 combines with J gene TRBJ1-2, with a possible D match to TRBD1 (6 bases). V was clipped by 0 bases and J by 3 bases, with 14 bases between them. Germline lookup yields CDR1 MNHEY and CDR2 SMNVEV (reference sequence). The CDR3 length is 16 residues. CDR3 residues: CASSLSWQGSHYGYTF. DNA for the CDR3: TGTGCCAGCAGTTTATCCTGGCAGGGGTCTCACTATGGCTACACCTTC.

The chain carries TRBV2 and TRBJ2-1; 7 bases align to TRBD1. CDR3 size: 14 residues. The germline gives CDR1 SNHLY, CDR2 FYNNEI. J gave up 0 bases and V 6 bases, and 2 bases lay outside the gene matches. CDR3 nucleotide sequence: TGTGCCAGCAGCAGGACAGGCTCCTACAATGAGCAGTTCTTC. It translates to CASSRTGSYNEQFF.

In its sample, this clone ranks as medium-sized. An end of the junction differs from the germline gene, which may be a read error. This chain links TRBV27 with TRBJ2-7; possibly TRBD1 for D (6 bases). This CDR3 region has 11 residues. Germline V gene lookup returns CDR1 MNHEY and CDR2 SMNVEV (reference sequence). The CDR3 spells CASSSTGHLDF. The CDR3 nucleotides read TGTGCCAGCAGTTCGACAGGTCATTTGGACTTC.